The 7 T cell receptor beta chains below were found in one sample sequenced in a study of cytomegalovirus exposure and HLA in healthy donors (dated by TCRdb to 2015 to 2018). Library generation was performed with the immunoSEQ multiplex PCR assay. For the multiplex PCR, a mixture combining 60 forward primers for TCR Vbeta segments and 13 reverse primers for TCR Jbeta segments was used. TCRdb took this table from immuneACCESS and kept in-frame rearrangements with V and J called. Such tables lack part of the clones; where checked against another copy, unresolved V genes explain under half of the gap, and the rest is unexplained. The table for this sample lists about 120,000 clones; over 65% of them were counted only once. Around 2.5% of the sample comes from the top ten. The specimen was PBMCs. These receptors came from a woman aged 18 to 35 in good health and CMV-seronegative.

The V gene is TRBV5-1, the J gene TRBJ1-1, with a tentative D call TRBD1 (5 bases). CDR3 length equals 14 residues. The V gene lost 5 bases and the J gene lost 3 bases, with 14 bases spanning the gap. Germline CDR1 reads SGHRS; CDR2 reads YFSETQ. CDR3 DNA sequence: TGCGCCAGCAGGCAGCAGGGAAAGTACACTGAAGCTTTCTTT. As protein: CASRQQGKYTEAFF.

The chain carries TRBV7-9 and TRBJ2-7; 7 bases map to TRBD2. The CDR3 covers 15 residues. With 2 bases clipped from V and 6 bases from J, the junction kept 10 bases outside the gene matches. Germline assignment: CDR1 SEHNR and CDR2 FQNEAQ (reference sequence). The CDR3: CASSLTSAHGGEQYF. The CDR3 bases are TGTGCCAGCAGCTTAACTAGCGCTCATGGTGGCGAGCAGTACTTC.

The rearrangement joins TRBV7-8 to TRBJ2-5; D is ambiguous. The CDR3 runs 17 residues. The V end lost 0 bases, the J end lost 5 bases, and 19 bases lay between the germline ends. The germline V gene encodes CDR1 SGHVS and CDR2 FQNEAQ. CDR3 nucleotides: TGTGCCAGCAGCTTAGCGCTTACTTGGGCAGCCCGGGAGACCCAGTACTTC. This codes for CASSLALTWAARETQYF.

This sequence joins TRBV6-5 and TRBJ1-1; TRBD1 is a possible D gene (5 bases). Germline V gene data show CDR1 as MNHEY and CDR2 as SVGAGI. Trimming stripped 3 bases from V and 2 bases from J, with 13 bases between. This CDR3 is built from 15 residues. CDR3 loop: CASSYRQTSNTEAFF. CDR3 DNA sequence: TGTGCCAGCAGTTATCGACAGACTTCAAACACTGAAGCTTTCTTT.

The rearrangement joins TRBV5-1 to TRBJ1-3, with D perhaps matching TRBD1 (5 bases). The CDR3 spans 15 residues. The germline gives CDR1 SGHRS, CDR2 YFSETQ. V was shortened by 3 bases and J by 4 bases, with 14 bases between the two germline ends. The CDR3 here is CASSSFGGVGNTIYF. The CDR3 DNA reads as TGCGCCAGCAGCTCTTTCGGGGGAGTCGGAAACACCATATATTTT.

V is TRBV19 and J is TRBJ2-7; 7 nucleotides line up with TRBD1. The germline CDR1 and CDR2 sequences are LNHDA and SQIVND (reference sequence). V was clipped by 4 bases and J by 3 bases; unmatched bases: 0. The CDR3 contains 12 residues. As DNA, the CDR3 is TGTGCCAGTAGTAACAGGGGCTACGAGCAGTACTTC. Amino acids: CASSNRGYEQYF.

This chain connects TRBV6-1 to TRBJ1-2; 7 bases line up with TRBD1. V lost 3 bases, J lost 4 bases, and 11 bases stayed unmatched. CDR1 is MNHNS, CDR2 SASEGT, per germline. The CDR3 consists of 16 residues. Here the CDR3 reads CASSDADRQGVYGYTF. CDR3 DNA sequence: TGTGCCAGCAGTGATGCTGATAGACAGGGTGTCTATGGCTACACCTTC.